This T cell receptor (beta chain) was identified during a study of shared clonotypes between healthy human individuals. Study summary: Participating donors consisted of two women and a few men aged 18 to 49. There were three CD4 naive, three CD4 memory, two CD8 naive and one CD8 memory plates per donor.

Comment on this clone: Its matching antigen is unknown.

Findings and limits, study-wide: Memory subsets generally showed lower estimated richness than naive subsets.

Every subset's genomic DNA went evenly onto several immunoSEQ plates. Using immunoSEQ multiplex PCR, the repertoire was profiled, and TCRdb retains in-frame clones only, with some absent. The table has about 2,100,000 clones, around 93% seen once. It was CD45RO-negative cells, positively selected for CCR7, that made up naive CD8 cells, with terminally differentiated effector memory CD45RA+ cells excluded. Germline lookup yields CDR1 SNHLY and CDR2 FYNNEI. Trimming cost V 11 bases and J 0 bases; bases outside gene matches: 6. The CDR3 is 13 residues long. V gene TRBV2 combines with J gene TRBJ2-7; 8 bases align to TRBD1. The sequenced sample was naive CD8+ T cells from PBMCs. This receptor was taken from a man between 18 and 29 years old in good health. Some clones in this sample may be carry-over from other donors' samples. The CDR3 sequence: CAGRDRSSYEQYF. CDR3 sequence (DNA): TGTGCCGGCCGGGACAGGTCCTCCTACGAGCAGTACTTC.